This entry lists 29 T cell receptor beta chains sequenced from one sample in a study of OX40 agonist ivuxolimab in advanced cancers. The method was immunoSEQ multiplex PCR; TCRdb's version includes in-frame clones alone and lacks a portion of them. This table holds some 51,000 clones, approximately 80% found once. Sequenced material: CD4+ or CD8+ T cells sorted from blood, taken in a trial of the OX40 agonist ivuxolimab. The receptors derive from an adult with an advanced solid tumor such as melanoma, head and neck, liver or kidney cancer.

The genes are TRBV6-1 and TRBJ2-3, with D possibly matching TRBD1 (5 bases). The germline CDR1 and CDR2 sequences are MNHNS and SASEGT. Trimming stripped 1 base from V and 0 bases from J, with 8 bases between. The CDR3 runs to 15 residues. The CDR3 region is CASSEDGASTDTQYF. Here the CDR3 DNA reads TGTGCCAGCAGTGAAGATGGGGCTAGCACAGATACGCAGTATTTT.

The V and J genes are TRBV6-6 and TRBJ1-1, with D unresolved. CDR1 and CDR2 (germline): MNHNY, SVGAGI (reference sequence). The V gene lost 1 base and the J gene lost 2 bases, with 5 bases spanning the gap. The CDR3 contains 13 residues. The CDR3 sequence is CASSYWENTEAFF. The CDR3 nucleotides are TGTGCCAGCAGTTACTGGGAAAACACTGAAGCTTTCTTT.

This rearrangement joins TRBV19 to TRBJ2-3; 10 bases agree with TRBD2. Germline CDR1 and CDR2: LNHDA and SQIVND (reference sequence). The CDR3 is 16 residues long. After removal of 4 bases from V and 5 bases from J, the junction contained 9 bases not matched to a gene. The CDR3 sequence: CASSTAGGMGEDTQYF. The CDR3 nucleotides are TGTGCCAGTAGTACAGCGGGAGGGATGGGAGAAGATACGCAGTATTTT.

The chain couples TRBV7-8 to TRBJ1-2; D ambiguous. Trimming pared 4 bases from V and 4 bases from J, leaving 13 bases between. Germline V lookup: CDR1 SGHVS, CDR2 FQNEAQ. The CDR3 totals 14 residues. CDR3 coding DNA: TGTGCCAGCAGCTACGAGGGAGGCCTCTATGGCTACACCTTC. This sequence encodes CASSYEGGLYGYTF.

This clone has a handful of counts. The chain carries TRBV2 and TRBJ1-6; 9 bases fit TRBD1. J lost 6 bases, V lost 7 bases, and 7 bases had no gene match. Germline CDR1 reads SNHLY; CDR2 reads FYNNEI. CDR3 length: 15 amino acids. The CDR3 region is CASKGDRVVNSPLHF. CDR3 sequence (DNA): TGTGCCAGCAAGGGGGACAGGGTAGTTAATTCACCCCTCCACTTT.

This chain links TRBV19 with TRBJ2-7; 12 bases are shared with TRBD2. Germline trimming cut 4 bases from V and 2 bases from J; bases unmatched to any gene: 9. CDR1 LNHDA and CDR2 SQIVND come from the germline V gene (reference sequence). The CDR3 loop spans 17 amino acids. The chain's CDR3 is CASSKRLAGDPPYEQYF. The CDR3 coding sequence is TGTGCCAGTAGTAAACGACTAGCGGGAGATCCCCCCTACGAGCAGTACTTC.

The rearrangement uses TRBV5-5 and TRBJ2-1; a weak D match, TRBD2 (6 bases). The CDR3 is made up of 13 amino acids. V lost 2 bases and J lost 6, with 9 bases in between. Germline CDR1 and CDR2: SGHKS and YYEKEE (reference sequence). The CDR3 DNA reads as TGTGCCAGCAGCTTCCTGGAGGGCAATGAGCAGTTCTTC. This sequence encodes CASSFLEGNEQFF. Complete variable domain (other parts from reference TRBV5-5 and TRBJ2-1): DAGVTQSPTHLIKTRGQQVTLRCSPISGHKSVSWYQQVLGQGPQFIFQYYEKEERGRGNFPDRFSARQFPNYSSELNVNALLLGDSALYLCASSFLEGNEQFFGPGTRLTVL.

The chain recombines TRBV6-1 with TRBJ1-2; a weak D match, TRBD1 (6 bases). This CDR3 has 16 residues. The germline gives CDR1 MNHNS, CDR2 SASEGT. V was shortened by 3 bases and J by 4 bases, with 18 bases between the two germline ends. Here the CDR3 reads CASSEAVGQRSYGYTF. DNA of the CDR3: TGTGCCAGCAGTGAGGCCGTTGGACAGAGATCCTATGGCTACACCTTC.

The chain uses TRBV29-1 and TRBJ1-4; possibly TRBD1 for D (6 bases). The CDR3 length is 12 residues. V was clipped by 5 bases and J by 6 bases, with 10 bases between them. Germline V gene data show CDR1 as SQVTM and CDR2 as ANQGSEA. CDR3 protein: CSVMGADEKLFF. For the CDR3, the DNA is TGCAGCGTTATGGGGGCGGATGAAAAACTGTTTTTT.

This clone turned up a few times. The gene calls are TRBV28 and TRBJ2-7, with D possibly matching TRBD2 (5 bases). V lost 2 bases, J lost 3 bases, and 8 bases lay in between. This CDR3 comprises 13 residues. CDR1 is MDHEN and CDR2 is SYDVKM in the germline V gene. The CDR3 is CASSLGLVYEQYF. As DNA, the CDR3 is TGTGCCAGCAGTTTAGGACTTGTCTACGAGCAGTACTTC.

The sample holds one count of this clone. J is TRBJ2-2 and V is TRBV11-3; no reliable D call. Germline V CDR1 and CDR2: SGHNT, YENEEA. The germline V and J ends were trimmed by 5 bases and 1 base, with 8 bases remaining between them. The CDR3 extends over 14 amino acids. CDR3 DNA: TGTGCCAGCAGCCGAAGCAGGAACACCGGGGAGCTGTTTTTT. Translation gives CASSRSRNTGELFF.

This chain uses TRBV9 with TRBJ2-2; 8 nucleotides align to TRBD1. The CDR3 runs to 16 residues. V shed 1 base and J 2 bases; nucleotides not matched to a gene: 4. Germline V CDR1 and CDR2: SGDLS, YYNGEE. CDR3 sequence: CASSVFGTGNTGELFF. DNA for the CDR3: TGTGCCAGCAGCGTATTCGGGACAGGTAACACCGGGGAGCTGTTTTTT.

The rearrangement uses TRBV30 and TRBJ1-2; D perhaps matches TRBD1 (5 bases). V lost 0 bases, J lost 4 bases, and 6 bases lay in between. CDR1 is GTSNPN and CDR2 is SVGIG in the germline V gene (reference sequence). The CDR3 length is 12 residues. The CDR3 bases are TGTGCCTGGAGTGTTAGGGGCTATGGCTACACCTTC. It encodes CAWSVRGYGYTF.

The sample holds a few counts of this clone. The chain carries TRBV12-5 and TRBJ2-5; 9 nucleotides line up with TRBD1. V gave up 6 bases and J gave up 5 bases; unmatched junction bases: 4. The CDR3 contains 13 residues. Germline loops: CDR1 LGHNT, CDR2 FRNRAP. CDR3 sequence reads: CASGRDRGETQYF. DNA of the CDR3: TGTGCTAGTGGCCGTGACAGGGGGGAGACCCAGTACTTC. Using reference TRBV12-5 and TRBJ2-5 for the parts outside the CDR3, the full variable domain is DARVTQTPRHKVTEMGQEVTMRCQPILGHNTVFWYRQTMMQGLELLAYFRNRAPLDDSGMPKDRFSAEMPDATLATLKIQPSEPRDSAVYFCASGRDRGETQYFGPGTRLLVL.

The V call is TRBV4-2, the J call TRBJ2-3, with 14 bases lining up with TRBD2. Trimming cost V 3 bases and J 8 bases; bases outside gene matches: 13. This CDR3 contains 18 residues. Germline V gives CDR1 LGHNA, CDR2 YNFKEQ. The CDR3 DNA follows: TGTGCCAGCAGCCAGGAAACGACGGGACTAGCGGGAGATCGTACGCAGTATTTT. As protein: CASSQETTGLAGDRTQYF.

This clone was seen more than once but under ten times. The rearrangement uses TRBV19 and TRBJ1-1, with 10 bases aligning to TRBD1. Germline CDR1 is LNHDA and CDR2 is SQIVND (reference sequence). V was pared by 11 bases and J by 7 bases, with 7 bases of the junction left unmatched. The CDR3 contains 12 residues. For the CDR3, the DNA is TGTGCCTCAGACAGGGGGCGCGGTGAAGCTTTCTTT. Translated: CASDRGRGEAFF.

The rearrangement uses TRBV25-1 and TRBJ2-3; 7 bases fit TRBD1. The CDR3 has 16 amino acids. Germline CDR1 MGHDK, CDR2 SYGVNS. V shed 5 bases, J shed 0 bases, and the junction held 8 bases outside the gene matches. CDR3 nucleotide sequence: TGTGCCAGCAGTTCCTTGACAGGGCTGAGCACAGATACGCAGTATTTT. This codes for CASSSLTGLSTDTQYF.

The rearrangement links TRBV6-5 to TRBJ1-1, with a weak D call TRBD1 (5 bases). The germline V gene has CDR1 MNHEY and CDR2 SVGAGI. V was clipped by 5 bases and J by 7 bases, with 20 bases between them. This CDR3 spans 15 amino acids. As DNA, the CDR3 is TGTGCCAGCAGTAACAGAAACCAGGGTTTGGATGAAGCTTTCTTT. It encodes CASSNRNQGLDEAFF.

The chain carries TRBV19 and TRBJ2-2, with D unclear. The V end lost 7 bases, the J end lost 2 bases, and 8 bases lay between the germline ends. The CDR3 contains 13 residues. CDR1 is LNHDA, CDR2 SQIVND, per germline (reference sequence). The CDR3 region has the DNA TGTGCCAGTATACAGATAAACACCGGGGAGCTGTTTTTT. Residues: CASIQINTGELFF. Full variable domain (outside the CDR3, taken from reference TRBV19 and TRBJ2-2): DGGITQSPKYLFRKEGQNVTLSCEQNLNHDAMYWYRQDPGQGLRLIYYSQIVNDFQKGDIAEGYSVSREKKESFPLTVTSAQKNPTAFYLCASIQINTGELFFGEGSRLTVL.

CDR3 DNA sequence: TGTGCCATCAGTGATCGGGCGAACGAGCAGTACTTC. Translated, it gives CAISDRANEQYF. This sequence joins TRBV10-3 and TRBJ2-7, with D hard to call. CDR1 and CDR2 from the germline V gene are ENHRY and SYGVKD. V was shortened by 3 bases and J by 5 bases, with 8 bases between the two germline ends. The CDR3 runs to 12 residues.

Here the CDR3 reads CASSTWTGIGGYTF. For the CDR3, the DNA is TGTGCCAGCAGTACATGGACAGGGATCGGGGGCTACACCTTC. The chain is built from TRBV6-5 and TRBJ1-2; 8 nucleotides align to TRBD1. Germline CDR1 reads MNHEY; CDR2 reads SVGAGI. V trimming: 5 bases; J trimming: 8 bases; junction bases outside the gene matches: 10. This CDR3 region has 14 residues.

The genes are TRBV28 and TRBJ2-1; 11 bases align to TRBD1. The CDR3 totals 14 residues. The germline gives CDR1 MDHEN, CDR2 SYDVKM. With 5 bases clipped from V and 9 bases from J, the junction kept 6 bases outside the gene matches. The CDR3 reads CASSRWDRGAEQFF. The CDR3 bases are TGTGCCAGCAGTAGATGGGACAGGGGGGCTGAGCAGTTCTTC. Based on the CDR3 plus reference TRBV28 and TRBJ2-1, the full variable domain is DVKVTQSSRYLVKRTGEKVFLECVQDMDHENMFWYRQDPGLGLRLIYFSYDVKMKEKGDIPEGYSVSREKKERFSLILESASTNQTSMYLCASSRWDRGAEQFFGPGTRLTVL.

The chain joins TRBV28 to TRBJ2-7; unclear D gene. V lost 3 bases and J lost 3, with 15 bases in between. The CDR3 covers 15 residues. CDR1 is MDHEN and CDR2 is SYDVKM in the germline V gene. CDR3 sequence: CASSFDLPTNYEQYF. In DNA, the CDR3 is TGTGCCAGCAGTTTTGATCTGCCAACCAACTACGAGCAGTACTTC. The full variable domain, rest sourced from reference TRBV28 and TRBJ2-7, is DVKVTQSSRYLVKRTGEKVFLECVQDMDHENMFWYRQDPGLGLRLIYFSYDVKMKEKGDIPEGYSVSREKKERFSLILESASTNQTSMYLCASSFDLPTNYEQYFGPGTRLTVT.

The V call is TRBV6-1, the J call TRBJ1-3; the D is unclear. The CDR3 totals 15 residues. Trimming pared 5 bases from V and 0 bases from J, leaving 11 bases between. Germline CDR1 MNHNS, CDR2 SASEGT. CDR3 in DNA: TGTGCCAGCAGTTTAGGAGAATACTCTGGAAACACCATATATTTT. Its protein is CASSLGEYSGNTIYF.

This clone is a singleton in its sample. CDR3: CATSQIPGTQMNTEAFF. The CDR3 region has the DNA TGTGCCACCAGCCAAATCCCGGGTACGCAAATGAACACTGAAGCTTTCTTT. The chain employs TRBV15 and TRBJ1-1; D gene ambiguous. Germline V gene data show CDR1 as LNHNV and CDR2 as YYDKDF (reference sequence). The CDR3 loop spans 17 amino acids. V lost 5 bases and J lost 0, with 19 bases in between.

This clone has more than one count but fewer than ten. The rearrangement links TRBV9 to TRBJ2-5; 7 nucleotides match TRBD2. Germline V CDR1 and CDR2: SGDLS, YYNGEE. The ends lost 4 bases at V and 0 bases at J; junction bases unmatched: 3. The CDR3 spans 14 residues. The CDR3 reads CASSTRGDQETQYF. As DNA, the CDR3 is TGTGCCAGCAGCACCCGGGGGGACCAAGAGACCCAGTACTTC.

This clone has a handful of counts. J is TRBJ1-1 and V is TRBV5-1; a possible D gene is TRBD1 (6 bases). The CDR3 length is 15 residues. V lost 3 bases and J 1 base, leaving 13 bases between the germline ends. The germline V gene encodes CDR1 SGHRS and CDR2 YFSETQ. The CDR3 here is CASSSRGTTNTEAFF. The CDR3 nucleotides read TGCGCCAGCAGCTCCAGGGGTACGACGAACACTGAAGCTTTCTTT.

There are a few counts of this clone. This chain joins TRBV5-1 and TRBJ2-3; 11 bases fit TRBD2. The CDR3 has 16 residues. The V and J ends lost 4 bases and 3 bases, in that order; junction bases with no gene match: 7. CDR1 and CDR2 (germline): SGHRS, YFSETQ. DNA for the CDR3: TGCGCCAGCAGCCCTCTAGCGGGGGGAATTACAGATACGCAGTATTTT. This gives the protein CASSPLAGGITDTQYF.

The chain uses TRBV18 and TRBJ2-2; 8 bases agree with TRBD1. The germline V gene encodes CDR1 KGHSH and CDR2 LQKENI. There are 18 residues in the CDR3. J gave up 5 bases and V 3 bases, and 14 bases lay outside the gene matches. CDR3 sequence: CASSPGQGSWLSTGELFF. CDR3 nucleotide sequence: TGTGCCAGCTCACCTGGACAGGGATCATGGTTGAGTACCGGGGAGCTGTTTTTT.